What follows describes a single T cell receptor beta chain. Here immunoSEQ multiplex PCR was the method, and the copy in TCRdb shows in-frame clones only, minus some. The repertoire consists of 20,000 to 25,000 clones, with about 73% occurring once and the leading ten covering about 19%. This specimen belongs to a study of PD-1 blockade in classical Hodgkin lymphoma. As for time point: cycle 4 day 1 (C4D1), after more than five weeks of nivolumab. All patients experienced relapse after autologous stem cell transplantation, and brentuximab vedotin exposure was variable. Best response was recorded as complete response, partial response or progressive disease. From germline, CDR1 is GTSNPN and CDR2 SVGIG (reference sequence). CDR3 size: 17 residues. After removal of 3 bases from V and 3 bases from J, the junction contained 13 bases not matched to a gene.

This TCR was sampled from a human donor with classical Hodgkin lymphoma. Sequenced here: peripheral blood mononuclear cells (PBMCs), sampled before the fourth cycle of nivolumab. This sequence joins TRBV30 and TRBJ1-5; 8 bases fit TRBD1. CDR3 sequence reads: CAWRDSRTGKNNQPQHF. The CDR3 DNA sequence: TGTGCCTGGAGGGACTCACGGACAGGGAAAAACAATCAGCCCCAGCATTTT.